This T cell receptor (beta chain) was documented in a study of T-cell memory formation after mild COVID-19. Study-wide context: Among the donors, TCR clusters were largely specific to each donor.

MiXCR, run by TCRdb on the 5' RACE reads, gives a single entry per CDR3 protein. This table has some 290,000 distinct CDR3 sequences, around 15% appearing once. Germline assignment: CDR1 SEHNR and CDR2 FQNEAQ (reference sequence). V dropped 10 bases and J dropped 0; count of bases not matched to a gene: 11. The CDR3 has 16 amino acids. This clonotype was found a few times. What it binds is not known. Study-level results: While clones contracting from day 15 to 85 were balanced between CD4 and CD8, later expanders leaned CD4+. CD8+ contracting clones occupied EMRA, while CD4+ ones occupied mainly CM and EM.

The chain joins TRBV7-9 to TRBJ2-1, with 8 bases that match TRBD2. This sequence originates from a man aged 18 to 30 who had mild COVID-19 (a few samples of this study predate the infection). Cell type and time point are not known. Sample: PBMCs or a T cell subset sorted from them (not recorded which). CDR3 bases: TGTGCCACTTGGCGGGGGGCCCTGAGCTCCTACAATGAGCAGTTCTTC. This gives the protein CATWRGALSSYNEQFF.